This T cell receptor beta chain was identified during a study of T cell responses to AZD1222 COVID-19 vaccine. About the study: Pooling of second doses given at about 4 or about 12 weeks was done. Study results and limitations: Baseline antibody screening turned up just a handful of seropositive AZD1222 recipients.

Regarding this clone: Its antigen is still unknown.

Libraries were prepared by immunoSEQ multiplex PCR; TCRdb keeps only in-frame clonotypes and omits some of them. In the table there are about 150,000 clones, 75% to 90% of which are singletons. V lost 9 bases to trimming and J lost 4 bases; unmatched junction nucleotides: 6. This CDR3 comprises 15 residues. Germline V CDR1 and CDR2: KGHDR, SFDVKD. V is TRBV24-1 and J is TRBJ2-5; TRBD2 aligns across 14 bases. This receptor was obtained from an adult in good health. Sequencing was performed on peripheral blood, taken on day 0 of AZD1222 vaccination. The CDR3 region is CATGRLAGGRETQYF. Here the CDR3 DNA reads TGTGCCACCGGGCGACTAGCGGGGGGGAGAGAGACCCAGTACTTC.